One and the same sample provided the 4 T cell receptor beta chains below, sequenced in a study of tumor and adjacent non-tumor tissue in lung cancer. This sample's RNA came from whole unsorted tissue. This non-tumor lung sample came from over 3 cm beyond the tumor edge. TCRbeta libraries were built with three rounds of nested PCR, modified from ARM-PCR. TCRdb itself ran the multiplex PCR reads through MiXCR, one entry per CDR3 protein. The data show more than 45,000 distinct CDR3 sequences, roughly 60% seen once. Sequencing was performed on distant non-tumor lung tissue. The receptors originated from a woman between 65 and 79 years old with non-small cell lung cancer.

This clonotype is a singleton in its sample. The junction shows a germline mismatch at one end, possibly a read error. This chain joins TRBV28 and TRBJ2-5; 10 bases are a match to TRBD2. CDR1 and CDR2 (germline): MDHEN, SYDVKM. CDR3 size: 17 residues. The CDR3 is CASSWTSGKGSQGTQYF. The CDR3 nucleotides read TGTGCCAGCAGCTGGACTAGCGGTAAAGGTAGCCAAGGGACCCAATACTTC.

In its sample, this clonotype is medium-sized. V gene TRBV6-1 combines with J gene TRBJ1-5; no definite D call. The CDR3 has 13 amino acids. Between the trimmed V and J ends, which lost 7 bases and 7 bases, there was a span of 14 bases. CDR1 and CDR2 from the germline V gene are MNHNS and SASEGT. The CDR3 loop reads CASNLNGRQPQHF. CDR3 nucleotide sequence: TGTGCCAGCAACCTGAACGGAAGACAGCCCCAGCATTTT.

As to this clonotype: This may arise from a read error, as a much more abundant clone is one base away. V and J are TRBV6-1 and TRBJ2-1; maybe TRBD2 (5 bases). The CDR3 loop spans 17 amino acids. Germline loops: CDR1 MNHNS, CDR2 SASEGT. With 6 bases removed from V and 0 bases from J, the gap between germline ends came to 18 bases. The CDR3 region is CASREPRLRSSYNEQFF. The CDR3 DNA reads as TGTGCCAGCAGAGAGCCGAGACTAAGGAGCTCCTACAATGAGCAGTTCTTC.

As concerns this clonotype: A clone one base away is much larger, so this may be a read error. CDR3 bases: TGCGCCAGCAGCCAAAGGAGCGGGGGAACCTACGGGCAGTACTTC. Translated: CASSQRSGGTYGQYF. This chain joins TRBV4-1 and TRBJ2-7; TRBD2 agrees at 8 bases. CDR3 size: 15 residues. The germline CDR1 and CDR2 sequences are MGHRA and YSYEKL.